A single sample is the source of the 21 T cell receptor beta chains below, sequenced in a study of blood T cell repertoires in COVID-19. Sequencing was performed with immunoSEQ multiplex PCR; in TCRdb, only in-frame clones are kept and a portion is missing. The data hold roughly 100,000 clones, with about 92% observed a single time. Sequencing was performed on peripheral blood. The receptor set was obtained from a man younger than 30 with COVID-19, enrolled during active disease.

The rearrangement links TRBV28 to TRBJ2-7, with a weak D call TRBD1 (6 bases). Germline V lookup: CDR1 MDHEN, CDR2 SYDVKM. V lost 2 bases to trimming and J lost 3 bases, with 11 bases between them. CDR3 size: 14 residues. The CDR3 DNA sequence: TGTGCCAGCAGTTTACCCCCACAGGGCTACGAGCAGTACTTC. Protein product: CASSLPPQGYEQYF.

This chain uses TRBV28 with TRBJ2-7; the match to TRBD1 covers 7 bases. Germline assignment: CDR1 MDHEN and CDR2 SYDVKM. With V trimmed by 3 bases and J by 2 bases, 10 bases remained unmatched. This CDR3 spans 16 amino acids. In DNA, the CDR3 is TGTGCCAGCAGTTTCACGAGAGGGGGCGGCCCCTACGAGCAGTACTTC. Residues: CASSFTRGGGPYEQYF.

As DNA, the CDR3 is TGTGCCAGCTCCGGGACAGGGGCGGGCGAGCAGTACTTC. This gives the protein CASSGTGAGEQYF. The V gene is TRBV18, the J gene TRBJ2-7; 10 bases agree with TRBD1. The CDR3 is made up of 13 amino acids. CDR1 is KGHSH, CDR2 LQKENI, per germline. The ends lost 6 bases at V and 6 bases at J; junction bases unmatched: 5.

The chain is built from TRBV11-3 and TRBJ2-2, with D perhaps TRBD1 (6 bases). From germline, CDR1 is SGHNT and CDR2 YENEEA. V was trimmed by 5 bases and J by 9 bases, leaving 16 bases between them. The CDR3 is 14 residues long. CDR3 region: CASSRRDQGRELFF. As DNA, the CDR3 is TGTGCCAGCAGCCGCCGGGACCAGGGGAGGGAGCTGTTTTTT.

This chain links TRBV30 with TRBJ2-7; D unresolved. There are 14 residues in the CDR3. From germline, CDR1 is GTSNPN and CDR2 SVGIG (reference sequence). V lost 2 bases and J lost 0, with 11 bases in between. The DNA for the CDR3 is TGTGCCTGGAGTAAAACAAAAAACTCCTACGAGCAGTACTTC. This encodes CAWSKTKNSYEQYF.

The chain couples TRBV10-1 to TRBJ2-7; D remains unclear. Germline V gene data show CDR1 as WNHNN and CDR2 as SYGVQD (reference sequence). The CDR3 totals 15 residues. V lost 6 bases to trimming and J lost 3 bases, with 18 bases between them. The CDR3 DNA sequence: TGCGCCAGCAGGAAAAGAGACGGAGAACACTACGAGCAGTACTTC. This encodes CASRKRDGEHYEQYF.

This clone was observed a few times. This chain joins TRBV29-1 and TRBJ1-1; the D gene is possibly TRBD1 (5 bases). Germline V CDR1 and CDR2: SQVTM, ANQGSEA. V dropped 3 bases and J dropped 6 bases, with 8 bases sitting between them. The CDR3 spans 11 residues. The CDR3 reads CSVEGLSEAFF. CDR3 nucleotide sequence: TGCAGCGTTGAGGGACTCTCTGAAGCTTTCTTT. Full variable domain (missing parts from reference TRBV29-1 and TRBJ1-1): SAVISQKPSRDICQRGTSLTIQCQVDSQVTMMFWYRQQPGQSLTLIATANQGSEATYESGFVIDKFPISRPNLTFSTLTVSNMSPEDSSIYLCSVEGLSEAFFGQGTRLTVV.

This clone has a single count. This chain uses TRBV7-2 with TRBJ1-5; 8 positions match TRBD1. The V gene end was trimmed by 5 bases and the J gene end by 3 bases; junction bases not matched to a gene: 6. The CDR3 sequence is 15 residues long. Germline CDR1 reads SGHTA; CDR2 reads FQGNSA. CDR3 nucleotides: TGTGCCAGCAGCATGACAGGGGCTCCCAATCAGCCCCAGCATTTT. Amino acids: CASSMTGAPNQPQHF.

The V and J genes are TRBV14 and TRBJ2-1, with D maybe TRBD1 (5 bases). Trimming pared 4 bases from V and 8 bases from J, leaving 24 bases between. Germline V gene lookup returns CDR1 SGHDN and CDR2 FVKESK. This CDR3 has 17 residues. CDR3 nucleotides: TGTGCCAGCAGCCGTCCGACAGTCCCTGGTTTTGGCGATGAGCAGTTCTTC. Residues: CASSRPTVPGFGDEQFF.

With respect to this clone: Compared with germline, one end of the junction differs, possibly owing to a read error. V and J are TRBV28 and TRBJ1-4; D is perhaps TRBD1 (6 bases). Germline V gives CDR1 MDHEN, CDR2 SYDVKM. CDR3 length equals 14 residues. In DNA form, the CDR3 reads TGTGCCAGCAGCGCCGGGACACCGAATGAAAAACTGCTTTTT. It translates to CASSAGTPNEKLLF. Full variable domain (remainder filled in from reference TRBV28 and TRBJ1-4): DVKVTQSSRYLVKRTGEKVFLECVQDMDHENMFWYRQDPGLGLRLIYFSYDVKMKEKGDIPEGYSVSREKKERFSLILESASTNQTSMYLCASSAGTPNEKLLFGSGTQLSVL.

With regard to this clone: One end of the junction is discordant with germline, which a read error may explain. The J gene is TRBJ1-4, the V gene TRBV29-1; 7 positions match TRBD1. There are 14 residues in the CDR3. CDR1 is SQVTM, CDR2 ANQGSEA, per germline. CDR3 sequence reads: CSVMVDRPNEKLLF. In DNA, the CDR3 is TGCAGCGTTATGGTGGACAGGCCGAATGAAAAACTGCTTTTT.

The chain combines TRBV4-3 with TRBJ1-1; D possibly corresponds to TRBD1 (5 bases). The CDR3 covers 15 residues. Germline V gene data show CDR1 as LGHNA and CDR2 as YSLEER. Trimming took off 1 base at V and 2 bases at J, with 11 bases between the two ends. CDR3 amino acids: CASSQVPGLNTEAFF. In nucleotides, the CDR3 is TGCGCCAGCAGCCAAGTGCCAGGGTTAAACACTGAAGCTTTCTTT.

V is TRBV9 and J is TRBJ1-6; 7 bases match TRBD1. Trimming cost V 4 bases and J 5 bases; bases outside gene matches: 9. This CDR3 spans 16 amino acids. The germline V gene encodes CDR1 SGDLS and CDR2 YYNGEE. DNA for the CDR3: TGTGCCAGCAGCCCCTACGACAGGGCCCATAATTCACCCCTCCACTTT. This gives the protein CASSPYDRAHNSPLHF.

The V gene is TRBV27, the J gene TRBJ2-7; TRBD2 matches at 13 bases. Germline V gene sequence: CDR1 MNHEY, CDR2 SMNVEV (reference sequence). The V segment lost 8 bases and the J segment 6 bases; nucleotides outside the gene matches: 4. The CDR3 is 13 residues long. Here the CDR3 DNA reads TGTGCCAGCCGCCGACTAGCGGGGGGCGAGCAGTACTTC. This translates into CASRRLAGGEQYF.

In DNA form, the CDR3 reads TGTGGATCATCCGGGGGCTCCTACGAGCAGTACTTC. It yields the protein CGSSGGSYEQYF. The chain joins TRBV28 to TRBJ2-7; a possible D gene is TRBD2 (6 bases). This CDR3 comprises 12 residues. CDR1 and CDR2 from the germline V gene are MDHEN and SYDVKM.

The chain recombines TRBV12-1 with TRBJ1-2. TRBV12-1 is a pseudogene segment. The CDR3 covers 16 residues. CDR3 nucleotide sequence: TGTGCCAGCAGCCCCGTAAGTGACGGAGACTTGGGAGGCTACACTTTC. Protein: CASSPVSDGDLGGYTF.

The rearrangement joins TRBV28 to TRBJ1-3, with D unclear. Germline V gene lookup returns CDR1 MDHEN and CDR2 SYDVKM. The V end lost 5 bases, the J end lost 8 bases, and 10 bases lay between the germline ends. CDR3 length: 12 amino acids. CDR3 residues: CASSDQAYTIYF. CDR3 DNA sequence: TGTGCCAGCAGTGATCAGGCGTACACCATATATTTT.

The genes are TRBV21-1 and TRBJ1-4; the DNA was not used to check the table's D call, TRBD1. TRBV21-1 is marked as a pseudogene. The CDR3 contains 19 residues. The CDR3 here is CASSKPTPGQGASNEKLFF. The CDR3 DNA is TGTGCCAGCAGCAAACCGACCCCGGGACAGGGGGCGTCTAATGAAAAACTGTTTTTT.

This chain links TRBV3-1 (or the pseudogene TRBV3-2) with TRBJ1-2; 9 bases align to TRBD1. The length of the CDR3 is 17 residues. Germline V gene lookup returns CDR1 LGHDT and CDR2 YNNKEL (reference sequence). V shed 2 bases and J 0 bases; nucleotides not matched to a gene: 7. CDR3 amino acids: CASSQFRDRASNYGYTF. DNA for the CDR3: TGTGCCAGCAGCCAATTCCGGGACAGGGCATCTAACTATGGCTACACCTTC.

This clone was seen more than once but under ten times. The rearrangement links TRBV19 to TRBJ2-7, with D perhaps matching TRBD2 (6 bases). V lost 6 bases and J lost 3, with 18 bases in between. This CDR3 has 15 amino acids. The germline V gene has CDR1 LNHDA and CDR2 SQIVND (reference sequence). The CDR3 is CASSPHSRGLYEQYF. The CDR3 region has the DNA TGTGCCAGTAGCCCACATTCGAGGGGACTCTACGAGCAGTACTTC.

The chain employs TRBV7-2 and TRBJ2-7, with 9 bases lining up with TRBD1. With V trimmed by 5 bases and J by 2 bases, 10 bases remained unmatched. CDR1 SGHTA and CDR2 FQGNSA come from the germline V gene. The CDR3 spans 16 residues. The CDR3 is CASSPYNRDRAYEQYF. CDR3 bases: TGTGCCAGCAGCCCTTACAACCGGGACAGGGCCTACGAGCAGTACTTC.